This T cell receptor (beta chain) came from a study of T cell responses to AZD1222 COVID-19 vaccine. Assay: immunoSEQ multiplex PCR; the TCRdb copy retains only in-frame clones and omits some. The sample lists 95,000 to 150,000 clones, around nine tenths occurring once. This clone showed up just a few times. What it binds is unknown. Germline CDR1 and CDR2: SNHLY and FYNNEI. This CDR3 has 14 residues. V gave up 6 bases and J gave up 7 bases; unmatched junction bases: 5. Study conclusions and caveats: Nearly half of spike-specific TCRs reportedly target unmutated variant regions. Spike-specific TCR depth and breadth grew after two AZD1222 doses. White British people made up most donors, females outnumbered males, and clonal diversity was possibly underestimated.

The source of this sequence is an adult in good health. The sample in question was peripheral blood, obtained on day 0 of AZD1222 vaccination. The V call is TRBV2, the J call TRBJ2-2, with TRBD1 matching 10 bases. The CDR3 reads CASRGQGLIGELFF. The CDR3 bases are TGTGCCAGCAGGGGACAGGGGTTGATCGGGGAGCTGTTTTTT.